One sample yielded the 30 T cell receptor beta chains listed below, sequenced in a study of PD-L1 blockade in urothelial cancer. Some clones are missing from TCRdb's copy, which holds only in-frame ones; the method was immunoSEQ multiplex PCR. The sample lists under 60,000 clones, roughly 86% occurring once. The sample's time point: peripheral blood 6 weeks after treatment start. The material was PBMCs, obtained around atezolizumab (anti-PD-L1) treatment. These receptors were collected from a man in his fifties or sixties with urothelial cancer.

The CDR3 sequence is CASSLDSPGQGGSYEQYF. The CDR3 DNA sequence: TGCGCCAGCAGCTTGGATTCCCCGGGACAGGGGGGCTCCTACGAGCAGTACTTC. The V call is TRBV5-1, the J call TRBJ2-7; 11 positions match TRBD1. Germline lookup yields CDR1 SGHRS and CDR2 YFSETQ. This CDR3 has 18 amino acids. The trim removed 0 bases at V and 0 bases at J, leaving 8 bases unmatched.

The V and J genes are TRBV18 and TRBJ1-2; 8 bases are shared with TRBD1. After removal of 6 bases from V and 4 bases from J, the junction contained 13 bases not matched to a gene. Germline V CDR1 and CDR2: KGHSH, LQKENI. The CDR3 is 16 amino acids. CDR3 in DNA: TGTGCCAGCTCCCCCCAGGGAGGGCAGGGGGCCTATGGCTACACCTTC. This translates into CASSPQGGQGAYGYTF.

This chain joins TRBV27 and TRBJ1-5; the D is unclear. The germline V gene encodes CDR1 MNHEY and CDR2 SMNVEV (reference sequence). The V end was cut by 5 bases, the J end by 1 base, with 15 bases between. The CDR3 runs 16 residues. This chain's CDR3 is CASSPTPLGSNQPQHF. In DNA form, the CDR3 reads TGTGCCAGCAGTCCGACACCCCTCGGAAGCAATCAGCCCCAGCATTTT.

The J gene is TRBJ1-5, the V gene TRBV18; 7 bases align to TRBD1. Germline values: CDR1 KGHSH, CDR2 LQKENI. V was clipped by 6 bases and J by 7 bases; unmatched bases: 9. The CDR3 has 14 residues. CDR3 amino acids: CASSTDRIGQPQHF. CDR3 sequence (DNA): TGTGCCAGCTCCACGGACAGGATTGGGCAGCCCCAGCATTTT.

The chain is built from TRBV10-3 and TRBJ1-2, with 7 bases that match TRBD1. Germline V lookup: CDR1 ENHRY, CDR2 SYGVKD. J lost 4 bases, V lost 3 bases, and 5 bases had no gene match. The CDR3 sequence is 14 residues long. The CDR3 nucleotides are TGTGCCATCAGTGACCCAGGGGGTGGCTATGGCTACACCTTC. Protein product: CAISDPGGGYGYTF.

The chain links TRBV28 to TRBJ1-3; D gene unclear. Germline lookup yields CDR1 MDHEN and CDR2 SYDVKM. The CDR3 has 15 amino acids. V lost 6 bases and J 0 bases, leaving 12 bases between the germline ends. The CDR3 coding sequence is TGTGCCAGCAGGGCGGGAGGGAGCTCTGGAAACACCATATATTTT. Translation: CASRAGGSSGNTIYF. Full variable domain (remainder filled in from reference TRBV28 and TRBJ1-3): DVKVTQSSRYLVKRTGEKVFLECVQDMDHENMFWYRQDPGLGLRLIYFSYDVKMKEKGDIPEGYSVSREKKERFSLILESASTNQTSMYLCASRAGGSSGNTIYFGEGSWLTVV.

The rearrangement links TRBV9 to TRBJ2-5; 9 bases map to TRBD1. Trimming cost V 0 bases and J 2 bases; bases outside gene matches: 2. The germline V gene has CDR1 SGDLS and CDR2 YYNGEE. The CDR3 length is 15 residues. CDR3 residues: CASSVAGTGQETQYF. For the CDR3, the DNA is TGTGCCAGCAGCGTAGCCGGGACAGGGCAAGAGACCCAGTACTTC.

This clone has only one observation. This chain joins TRBV15 and TRBJ2-5; 11 bases map to TRBD2. Germline trimming cut 1 base from V and 0 bases from J; bases unmatched to any gene: 7. This CDR3 spans 18 amino acids. Per the germline V gene, CDR1 is LNHNV and CDR2 is YYDKDF (reference sequence). CDR3 region: CATSRVSGGAQYQETQYF. The DNA for the CDR3 is TGTGCCACCAGCAGAGTTAGCGGGGGGGCCCAGTACCAAGAGACCCAGTACTTC.

The gene calls are TRBV11-1 and TRBJ1-1, with TRBD1 as a possible D gene (6 bases). The germline CDR1 and CDR2 sequences are SGHAT and FQDESV (reference sequence). The CDR3 totals 14 residues. Trimming removed 1 base at V and 6 bases at J, with 12 bases between. The CDR3 is CASSLDRQAPEAFF. CDR3 bases: TGTGCCAGCAGCTTAGACCGACAGGCACCTGAAGCTTTCTTT.

The chain links TRBV11-3 to TRBJ2-5, with 9 nucleotides matching TRBD1. CDR1 is SGHNT, CDR2 YENEEA, per germline. The junction had 9 bases not matched to a gene; V was cut back by 5 bases and J by 5 bases. This CDR3 has 15 residues. The CDR3: CASSIAGTGYETQYF. For the CDR3, the DNA is TGTGCCAGCAGCATCGCCGGGACAGGGTACGAGACCCAGTACTTC. The variable domain in full, completed from reference TRBV11-3 and TRBJ2-5, reads EAGVVQSPRYKIIEKKQPVAFWCNPISGHNTLYWYLQNLGQGPELLIRYENEEAVDDSQLPKDRFSAERLKGVDSTLKIQPAELGDSAVYLCASSIAGTGYETQYFGPGTRLLVL.

The rearrangement uses TRBV7-9 and TRBJ2-1, with TRBD1 identical over 8 bases. The germline V gene has CDR1 SEHNR and CDR2 FQNEAQ (reference sequence). The CDR3 runs 16 residues. The trim removed 4 bases at V and 3 bases at J, leaving 8 bases unmatched. CDR3 sequence: CASSYTQGAGYNEQFF. The DNA for the CDR3 is TGTGCCAGCAGCTACACCCAGGGGGCGGGCTACAATGAGCAGTTCTTC.

The J gene is TRBJ1-5, the V gene TRBV4-2; D may be TRBD1 (6 bases). The CDR3 length is 17 residues. Germline assignment: CDR1 LGHNA and CDR2 YNFKEQ. V lost 0 bases, J lost 6 bases, and 18 bases lay in between. This CDR3 is CASSQEVRPGEGQPQHF. Written as DNA, the CDR3 is TGTGCCAGCAGCCAAGAAGTCCGGCCAGGGGAGGGTCAGCCCCAGCATTTT.

The chain recombines TRBV7-3 with TRBJ2-3, with 9 bases identical to TRBD2. With 0 bases clipped from V and 4 bases from J, the junction kept 8 bases outside the gene matches. The CDR3 spans 17 residues. CDR1 and CDR2 from the germline V gene are SGHTA and FQGTGA. CDR3 in DNA: TGTGCCAGCAGCTTAACGGGTGCGGGGGGGCCATCAGATACGCAGTATTTT. This gives the protein CASSLTGAGGPSDTQYF.

The chain couples TRBV6-1 to TRBJ1-2; 9 nucleotides agree with TRBD1. The germline CDR1 and CDR2 sequences are MNHNS and SASEGT. Trimming took 6 bases from V and 4 from J; bases not matched to a gene: 9. This CDR3 contains 15 residues. The CDR3 reads CASRPGQGQGYGYTF. The CDR3 DNA is TGTGCCAGCAGACCCGGACAGGGGCAGGGCTATGGCTACACCTTC.

The rearrangement uses TRBV28 and TRBJ2-7, with TRBD1 matching over 9 bases. In germline, CDR1 is MDHEN, CDR2 SYDVKM. The J segment lost 7 bases and the V segment lost 7 bases, leaving 8 bases of the junction unmatched. There are 13 residues in the CDR3. The CDR3 DNA sequence: TGTGCCAGCATGGACCTGGGGACAGGGGAGCAGTACTTC. It yields the protein CASMDLGTGEQYF.

The J gene is TRBJ2-7, the V gene TRBV6-5, with 8 nucleotides matching TRBD1. Unmatched junction bases numbered 4, after V lost 5 bases and J lost 4 bases. Germline V gene lookup returns CDR1 MNHEY and CDR2 SVGAGI. This CDR3 has 13 residues. The CDR3 region has the DNA TGTGCCAGCAGTCTCAGGACAGGGTACGAGCAGTACTTC. As protein: CASSLRTGYEQYF.

CDR3 coding DNA: TGCGCCAGCAGCCAAGCCCCCTTTTCACCCCTCCACTTT. Translated, it gives CASSQAPFSPLHF. The rearrangement uses TRBV4-3 and TRBJ1-6; D is uncertain. Trimming removed 1 base at V and 9 bases at J, with 7 bases between. Germline V CDR1 and CDR2: LGHNA, YSLEER. The CDR3 extends over 13 amino acids.

The V and J genes are TRBV19 and TRBJ1-5; tentative D call: TRBD1 (5 bases). CDR1 is LNHDA, CDR2 SQIVND, per germline (reference sequence). V dropped 3 bases and J dropped 5 bases, with 17 bases sitting between them. This CDR3 is built from 16 residues. CDR3 bases: TGTGCCAGTAGTATTAGGGGCTATAACCAGGATCAGCCCCAGCATTTT. Protein: CASSIRGYNQDQPQHF.

The rearrangement joins TRBV5-1 to TRBJ2-2; TRBD1 aligns across 7 bases. The germline V gene has CDR1 SGHRS and CDR2 YFSETQ. V was clipped by 6 bases and J by 6 bases; unmatched bases: 8. The CDR3 spans 14 residues. The CDR3 coding sequence is TGCGCCAGCACCCTGGCCGGGACAGCCGGGGAGCTGTTTTTT. Residues: CASTLAGTAGELFF.

This chain connects TRBV5-5 to TRBJ2-1; D is ambiguous. V was clipped by 1 base and J by 3 bases, with 11 bases between them. This CDR3 has 15 residues. The germline CDR1 and CDR2 sequences are SGHKS and YYEKEE (reference sequence). The CDR3: CASSLWQADYNEQFF. For the CDR3, the DNA is TGTGCCAGCAGCTTGTGGCAGGCAGACTACAATGAGCAGTTCTTC.

V and J are TRBV10-3 and TRBJ2-7; D perhaps matches TRBD1 (6 bases). This CDR3 spans 12 amino acids. V shed 4 bases and J shed 2 bases, with 6 bases lying between them. CDR1 ENHRY and CDR2 SYGVKD come from the germline V gene. Here the CDR3 reads CAISGTAYEQYF. CDR3 nucleotide sequence: TGTGCCATCAGTGGGACAGCCTACGAGCAGTACTTC.

CDR3 region: CASSLAGLASETQYF. The CDR3 coding sequence is TGCGCCAGCAGCTTGGCCGGACTAGCCAGTGAGACCCAGTACTTC. This rearrangement joins TRBV5-1 to TRBJ2-5; 8 bases map to TRBD2. Trimming cost V 0 bases and J 5 bases; bases outside gene matches: 6. Looked up from germline, CDR1 is SGHRS and CDR2 is YFSETQ. CDR3 length: 15 residues.

This clone was recorded once. The chain is built from TRBV10-3 and TRBJ2-3; D is ambiguous. Trimming shortened V by 7 bases and J by 2 bases, and 10 bases separated the two germline ends. CDR1 is ENHRY and CDR2 is SYGVKD in the germline V gene. CDR3 size: 13 residues. CDR3 loop: CAINTGFTDTQYF. The CDR3 coding sequence is TGTGCCATCAATACGGGTTTCACAGATACGCAGTATTTT.

This chain joins TRBV7-9 and TRBJ2-7; 9 bases map to TRBD1. The CDR3 runs to 16 residues. Trimming took 7 bases from V and 0 from J; bases not matched to a gene: 10. Germline CDR1 reads SEHNR; CDR2 reads FQNEAQ (reference sequence). CDR3 sequence: CASTRDRVRSSYEQYF. DNA of the CDR3: TGTGCCAGCACCCGGGACAGGGTGCGGAGCTCCTACGAGCAGTACTTC.

The rearrangement joins TRBV6-5 to TRBJ2-1, with 7 bases identical to TRBD2. The V gene's germline CDR1 is MNHEY and CDR2 SVGAGI. CDR3 length: 15 amino acids. J lost 0 bases, V lost 6 bases, and 5 bases had no gene match. CDR3 in amino acids: CASRSGDSSYNEQFF. For the CDR3, the DNA is TGTGCCAGCAGAAGCGGGGATAGCTCCTACAATGAGCAGTTCTTC.

The chain carries TRBV13 and TRBJ2-5; 10 positions match TRBD1. V lost 0 bases and J lost 5; bases outside the gene matches: 3. This CDR3 has 15 amino acids. The germline CDR1 and CDR2 sequences are PRHDT and FYEKMQ (reference sequence). The CDR3 DNA follows: TGTGCCAGCAGCTTAGGGACAGGGGGCGCCGAGACCCAGTACTTC. Translated, it gives CASSLGTGGAETQYF.

CDR3 sequence (DNA): TGTGCCAGCAGTTACTGGTACAGGGGCCTCCAAGAGACCCAGTACTTC. As protein: CASSYWYRGLQETQYF. V gene TRBV6-5 combines with J gene TRBJ2-5; 7 bases are a match to TRBD1. The V segment lost 1 base and the J segment 1 base; nucleotides outside the gene matches: 6. Germline V CDR1 and CDR2: MNHEY, SVGAGI. The CDR3 runs to 16 residues.

V is TRBV6-6 and J is TRBJ2-2; D is unresolved. Trimming stripped 5 bases from V and 2 bases from J, with 9 bases between. The CDR3 has 14 residues. The germline CDR1 and CDR2 sequences are MNHNY and SVGAGI (reference sequence). Written as DNA, the CDR3 is TGTGCCAGCAGTAAACGGTCAAACACCGGGGAGCTGTTTTTT. This encodes CASSKRSNTGELFF.

V is TRBV9 and J is TRBJ2-1; tentative D call: TRBD2 (6 bases). Trimming stripped 2 bases from V and 2 bases from J, with 11 bases between. The germline V gene has CDR1 SGDLS and CDR2 YYNGEE. This CDR3 has 15 residues. CDR3: CASSVGGITYNEQFF. The CDR3 nucleotides are TGTGCCAGCAGCGTGGGGGGTATCACCTACAATGAGCAGTTCTTC.

The V call is TRBV7-9, the J call TRBJ2-1; TRBD2 aligns across 14 bases. CDR3 length equals 17 residues. Germline CDR1 SEHNR, CDR2 FQNEAQ (reference sequence). The ends lost 5 bases at V and 4 bases at J; junction bases unmatched: 7. The CDR3 here is CASSPRGTSGGYNEQFF. DNA of the CDR3: TGTGCCAGCAGCCCCAGGGGGACTAGCGGGGGTTACAATGAGCAGTTCTTC.